This T cell receptor beta chain was profiled in a study of CD8+CD57+ T cells in acquired aplastic anemia. Whole-study context: The average for DNA from sorted CD4+ and CD8+ cells was about 3.3 ug.

Using genomic DNA as the template, TCR beta VDJ and CDR3 profiling was carried out. Using its own MiXCR run on the reads, TCRdb lists one record per CDR3 protein. The data hold under 200,000 distinct CDR3 sequences, with just under 65% observed a single time. Remarks on this clonotype: The limits of the CDR3 on the DNA are not certain, so only TCRdb's listed CDR3 is given.

The V gene's germline CDR1 is KGHDR and CDR2 SFDVKD. The CDR3 length is 18 residues, termini included. V gene TRBV24-1 combines with J gene TRBJ2-2; the DNA was not used to check the table's D call, TRBD2. The sample consisted of sorted CD4+, CD8+, or CD8+CD57+ T cells (not recorded which) from PBMCs. This receptor was obtained from a human donor in good health. CDR3: CATSDLASGEQFFGELFF.